This TCR beta chain comes out of a study of tumor-infiltrating lymphocytes in primary liver carcinoma. Turning to the study itself: The patient population consisted of men and women between 30 and 69 years of age. The study, taken as a whole, reports: The top-250-clone fraction was significantly higher in tumors than in blood (p = 0.039).

CDR3 length: 11 amino acids. CDR1 SGHAT and CDR2 FQNNGV come from the germline V gene. V lost 3 bases to trimming and J lost 15 bases, with 12 bases between them. Comment on this clonotype: Its antigen is unknown.

Researchers drew blood RNA from unsorted whole blood and extracted germline DNA as well. At sampling, these chronic HBV carriers had received no treatment. Blood samples of around 3.7 milliliters were drawn preoperatively. The input was approximately 500 ng total RNA; TCR beta cDNA was made from it with a constant-region primer. The TCR beta library was amplified through three nested multiplex PCR rounds in a modified ARM-PCR procedure. The first two PCR rounds used TRBV1-TRBV30 forward primers with a C-beta reverse primer, about 10 cycles each. TCRdb itself ran the multiplex PCR reads through MiXCR, one entry per CDR3 protein. The table shows hundreds of thousands of distinct CDR3 sequences, with more than 55% occurring only once.

This rearrangement joins TRBV11-2 to TRBJ2-1; no clear D gene. The sample taken for sequencing was peripheral blood. This clonotype originated in a woman aged 25-40 years with primary liver carcinoma and hepatitis B virus infection. As DNA, the CDR3 is TGTGCCAGCAGCTTCGGTTCTCAGACGTTCTTC. It yields the protein CASSFGSQTFF. The full variable domain, completed using reference TRBV11-2 and TRBJ2-1, is EAGVAQSPRYKIIEKRQSVAFWCNPISGHATLYWYQQILGQGPKLLIQFQNNGVVDDSQLPKDRFSAERLKGVDSTLKIQPAKLEDSAVYLCASSFGSQTFFGPGTRLTVL.